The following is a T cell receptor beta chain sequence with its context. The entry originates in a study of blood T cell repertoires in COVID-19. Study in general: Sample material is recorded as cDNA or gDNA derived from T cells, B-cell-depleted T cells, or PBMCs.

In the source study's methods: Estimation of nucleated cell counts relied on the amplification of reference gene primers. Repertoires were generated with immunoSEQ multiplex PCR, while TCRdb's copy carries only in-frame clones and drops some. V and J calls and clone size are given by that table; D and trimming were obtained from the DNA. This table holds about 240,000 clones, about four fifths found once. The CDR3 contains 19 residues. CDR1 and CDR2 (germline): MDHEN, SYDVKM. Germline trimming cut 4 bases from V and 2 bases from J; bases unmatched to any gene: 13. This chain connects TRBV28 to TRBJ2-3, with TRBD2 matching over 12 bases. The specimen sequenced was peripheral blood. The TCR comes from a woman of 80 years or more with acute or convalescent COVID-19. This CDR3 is CASSSPSRLAGAITDTQYF. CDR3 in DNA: TGTGCCAGCAGTTCCCCCTCTCGACTAGCGGGGGCCATCACAGATACGCAGTATTTT.